This T cell receptor (beta chain) appears in the sequencing data of a study of T cell responses to AZD1222 COVID-19 vaccine. Study information: Whether given at about 4 or about 12 weeks, second doses were pooled.

Germline V CDR1 and CDR2: ENHRY, SYGVKD. The CDR3 sequence is 15 residues long. V lost 5 bases, J lost 4 bases, and 15 bases lay in between. This table comes from immunoSEQ multiplex PCR, and its TCRdb copy is limited to in-frame clones, with some not included. The sample lists about 73,000 clones, about nine tenths occurring once. Details on this clone: Its antigen remains unknown.

Findings and caveats of the study: A mostly white British donor set with more females was recruited, and clonal diversity was possibly underestimated. When two AZD1222 doses had been given, Spike-specific TCR breadth and depth rose. Only a handful of people who got AZD1222 tested seropositive at baseline.

Sequenced material: peripheral blood, taken on day 0 of AZD1222 vaccination. The gene calls are TRBV10-3 and TRBJ2-4; D possibly uses TRBD1 or TRBD2 (5 bases each). This clonotype originated in an adult in good health. The CDR3 DNA follows: TGTGCCATCAGTCACCCCAGTGGGGGTAAAAACATTCAGTACTTC. Its translation: CAISHPSGGKNIQYF.